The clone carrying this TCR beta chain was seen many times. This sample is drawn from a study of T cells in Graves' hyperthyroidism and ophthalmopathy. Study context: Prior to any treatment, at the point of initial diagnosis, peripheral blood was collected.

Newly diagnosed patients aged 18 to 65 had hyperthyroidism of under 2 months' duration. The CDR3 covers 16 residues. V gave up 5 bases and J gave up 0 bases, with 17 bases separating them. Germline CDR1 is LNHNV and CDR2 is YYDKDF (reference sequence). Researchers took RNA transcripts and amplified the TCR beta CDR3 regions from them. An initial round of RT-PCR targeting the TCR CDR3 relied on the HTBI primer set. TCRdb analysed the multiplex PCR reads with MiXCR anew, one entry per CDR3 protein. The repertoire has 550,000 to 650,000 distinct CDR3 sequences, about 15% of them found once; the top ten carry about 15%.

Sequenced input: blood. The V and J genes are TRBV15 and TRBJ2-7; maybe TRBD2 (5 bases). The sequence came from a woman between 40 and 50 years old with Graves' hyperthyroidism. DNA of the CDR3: TGTGCCACCAGCCACCCGAGCGGAGTCAGCTCCTACGAGCAGTACTTC. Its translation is CATSHPSGVSSYEQYF.